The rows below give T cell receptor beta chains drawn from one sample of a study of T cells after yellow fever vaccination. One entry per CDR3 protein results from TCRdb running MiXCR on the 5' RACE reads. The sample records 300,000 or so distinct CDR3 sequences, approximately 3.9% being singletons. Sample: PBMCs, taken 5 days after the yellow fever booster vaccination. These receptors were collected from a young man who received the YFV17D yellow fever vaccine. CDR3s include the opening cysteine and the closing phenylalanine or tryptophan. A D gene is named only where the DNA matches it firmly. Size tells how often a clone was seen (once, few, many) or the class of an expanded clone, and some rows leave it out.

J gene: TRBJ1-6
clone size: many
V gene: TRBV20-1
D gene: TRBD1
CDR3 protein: CSYTRVGQRNSPLHF
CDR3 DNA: TGCAGTTACACACGAGTGGGACAGCGAAATTCACCCCTCCACTTT

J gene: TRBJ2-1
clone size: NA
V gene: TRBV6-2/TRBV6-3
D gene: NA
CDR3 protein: CASSYHPQEQFF
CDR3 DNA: TGTGCCAGCAGTTACCACCCTCAGGAGCAGTTCTTC

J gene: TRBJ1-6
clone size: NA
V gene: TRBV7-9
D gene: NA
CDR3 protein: CASSLSGQVLYDSPLHF
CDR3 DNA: TGTGCCAGCAGCTTATCCGGTCAGGTCCTATATGATTCACCCCTCCACTTT

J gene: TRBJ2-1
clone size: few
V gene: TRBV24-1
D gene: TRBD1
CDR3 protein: CATSPALPQGAGNEQFF
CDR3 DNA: TGTGCCACCAGCCCAGCGCTCCCCCAGGGGGCAGGCAATGAGCAGTTCTTC

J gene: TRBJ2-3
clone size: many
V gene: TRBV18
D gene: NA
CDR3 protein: CASSRNGGEGDTQYF
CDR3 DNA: TGTGCCAGCTCACGGAACGGGGGTGAAGGAGATACGCAGTATTTT

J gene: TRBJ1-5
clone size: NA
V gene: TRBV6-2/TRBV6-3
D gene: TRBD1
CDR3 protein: CASSPRGGNQPQHF
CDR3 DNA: TGTGCCAGCAGCCCCAGGGGGGGCAATCAGCCCCAGCATTTT

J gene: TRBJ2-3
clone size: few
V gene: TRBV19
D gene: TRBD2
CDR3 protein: CASTGLAGTTDTQYF
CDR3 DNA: TGTGCCAGCACGGGACTAGCGGGGACCACAGATACGCAGTATTTT

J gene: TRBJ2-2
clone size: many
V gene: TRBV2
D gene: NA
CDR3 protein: CASSEGRGAGELFF
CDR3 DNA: TGTGCCAGCAGTGAAGGCAGGGGGGCCGGGGAGCTGTTTTTT

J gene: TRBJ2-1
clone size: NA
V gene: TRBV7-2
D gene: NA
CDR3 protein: CASSLARYFEQFF
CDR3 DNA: TGTGCCAGCAGCTTAGCCCGGTATTTCGAGCAGTTCTTC

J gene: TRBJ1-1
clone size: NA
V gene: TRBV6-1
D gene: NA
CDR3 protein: CASSEPGNTEAFF
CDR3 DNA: TGTGCCAGCAGTGAGCCAGGGAACACTGAAGCTTTCTTT

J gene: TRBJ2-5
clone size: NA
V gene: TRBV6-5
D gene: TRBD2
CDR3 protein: CASRGLAGGSRETQYF
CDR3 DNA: TGTGCCAGCAGGGGACTAGCGGGGGGAAGTAGGGAGACCCAGTACTTC

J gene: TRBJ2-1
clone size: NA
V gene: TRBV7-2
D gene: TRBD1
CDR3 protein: CASSWPGQGARDEQFF
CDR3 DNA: TGTGCCAGCAGCTGGCCGGGACAGGGGGCGCGGGATGAGCAGTTCTTC

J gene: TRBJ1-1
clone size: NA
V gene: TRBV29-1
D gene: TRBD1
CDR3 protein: CSGARGPSITEAFF
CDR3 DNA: TGCAGCGGTGCCAGGGGGCCAAGTATCACTGAAGCTTTCTTT

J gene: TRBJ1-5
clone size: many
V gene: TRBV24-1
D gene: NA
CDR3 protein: CATGGAVDQPQHF
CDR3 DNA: TGTGCCACCGGAGGTGCGGTGGATCAGCCCCAGCATTTT

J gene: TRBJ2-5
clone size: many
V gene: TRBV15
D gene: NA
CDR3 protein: CATSHDAKETQYF
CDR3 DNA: TGTGCCACCAGCCACGATGCAAAAGAGACCCAGTACTTC

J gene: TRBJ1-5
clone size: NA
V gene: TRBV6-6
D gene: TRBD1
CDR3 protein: CASTADRWNQPQHF
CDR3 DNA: TGTGCCAGCACCGCGGACAGGTGGAATCAGCCCCAGCATTTT

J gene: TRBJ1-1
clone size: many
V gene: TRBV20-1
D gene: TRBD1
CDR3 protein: CSAREGDSWGTEAFF
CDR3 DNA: TGCAGTGCTAGAGAGGGGGACAGCTGGGGCACTGAAGCTTTCTTT

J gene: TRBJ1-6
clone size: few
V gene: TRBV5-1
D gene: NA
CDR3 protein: CASSLRGDQGRSPLHF
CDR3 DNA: TGCGCCAGCAGCTTGCGGGGGGATCAGGGAAGGAGCCCCCTCCACTTT

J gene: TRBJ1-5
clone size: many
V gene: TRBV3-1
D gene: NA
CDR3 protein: CASSQVANQPQHF
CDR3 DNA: TGTGCCAGCAGCCAAGTGGCGAATCAGCCCCAGCATTTT

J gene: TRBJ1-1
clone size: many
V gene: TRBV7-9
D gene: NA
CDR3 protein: CASSLGGGDTEAFF
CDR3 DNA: TGTGCCAGCAGCTTAGGGGGTGGTGACACTGAAGCTTTCTTT

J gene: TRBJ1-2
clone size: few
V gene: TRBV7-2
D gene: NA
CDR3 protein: CASSLAGPAYGYTF
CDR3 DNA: TGTGCCAGCAGCTTAGCGGGTCCAGCCTATGGCTACACCTTC

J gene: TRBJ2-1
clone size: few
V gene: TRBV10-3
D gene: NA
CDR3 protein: CAISESAGSYNEQFF
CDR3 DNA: TGTGCCATCAGTGAGTCTGCCGGCTCCTACAATGAGCAGTTCTTC

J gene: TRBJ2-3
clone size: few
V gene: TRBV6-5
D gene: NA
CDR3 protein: CASSPRGLTVTDTQYF
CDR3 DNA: TGTGCCAGCAGCCCCAGGGGCCTAACCGTCACAGATACGCAGTATTTT

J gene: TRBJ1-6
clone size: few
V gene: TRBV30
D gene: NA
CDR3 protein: CAWSGQWESLHF
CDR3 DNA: TGTGCCTGGAGCGGTCAGTGGGAATCCCTCCACTTT

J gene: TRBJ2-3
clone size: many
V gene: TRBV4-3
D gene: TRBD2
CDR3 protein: CASSPATRGGLGTDTQYF
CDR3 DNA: TGCGCCAGCAGCCCCGCGACGCGGGGGGGATTGGGCACAGATACGCAGTATTTT

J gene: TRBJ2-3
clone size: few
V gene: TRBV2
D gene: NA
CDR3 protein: CASRQGTDTQYF
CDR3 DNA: TGTGCCAGCAGGCAGGGGACAGATACGCAGTATTTT

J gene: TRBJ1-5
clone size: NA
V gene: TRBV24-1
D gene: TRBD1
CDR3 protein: CATSDRPGTGNQPQHF
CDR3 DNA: TGTGCCACCAGTGACCGTCCCGGGACAGGGAATCAGCCCCAGCATTTT

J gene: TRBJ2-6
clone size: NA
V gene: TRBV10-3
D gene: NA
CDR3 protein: CAISVGGGSGANVLTF
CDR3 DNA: TGTGCCATCAGTGTAGGTGGGGGATCCGGGGCCAACGTCCTGACTTTC

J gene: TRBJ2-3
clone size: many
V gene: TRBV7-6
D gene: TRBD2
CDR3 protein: CASSFPSGGTTDTQYF
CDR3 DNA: TGTGCCAGCAGCTTCCCGAGCGGGGGGACCACAGATACGCAGTATTTT

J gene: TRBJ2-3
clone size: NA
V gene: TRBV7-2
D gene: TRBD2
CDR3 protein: CASSLGGLAGSDTQYF
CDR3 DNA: TGTGCCAGCAGCTTAGGGGGACTAGCGGGGTCGGATACGCAGTATTTT

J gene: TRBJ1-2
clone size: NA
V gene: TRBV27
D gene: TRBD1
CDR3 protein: CASSKGGTGAGYTF
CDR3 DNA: TGTGCCAGCAGTAAGGGCGGGACAGGTGCCGGCTACACCTTC

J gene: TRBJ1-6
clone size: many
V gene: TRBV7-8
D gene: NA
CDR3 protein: CASHGGRFGGYNSPLHF
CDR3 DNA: TGTGCCAGCCACGGGGGCCGCTTCGGGGGTTATAATTCACCCCTCCACTTT

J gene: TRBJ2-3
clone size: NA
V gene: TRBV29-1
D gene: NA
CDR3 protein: CSVEDTGLGLITDTQYF
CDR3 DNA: TGCAGCGTTGAAGATACGGGTCTCGGACTTATCACAGATACGCAGTATTTT

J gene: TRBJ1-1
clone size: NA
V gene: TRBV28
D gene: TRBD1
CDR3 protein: CASSTVPGQGPNTEAFF
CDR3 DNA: TGTGCCAGCAGTACAGTCCCGGGACAGGGACCGAACACTGAAGCTTTCTTT

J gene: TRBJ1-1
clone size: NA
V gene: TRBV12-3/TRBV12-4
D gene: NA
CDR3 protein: CASSLIRAEAFF
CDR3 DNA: TGTGCCAGCAGTTTAATTCGGGCTGAAGCTTTCTTT

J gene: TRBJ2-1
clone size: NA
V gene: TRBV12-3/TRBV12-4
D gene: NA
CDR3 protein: CASSFLLQREQFF
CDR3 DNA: TGTGCCAGCAGTTTTTTGCTCCAGAGGGAGCAGTTCTTC

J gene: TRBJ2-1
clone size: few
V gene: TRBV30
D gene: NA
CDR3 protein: CAWSVRLGQFF
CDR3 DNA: TGTGCCTGGAGTGTACGACTTGGCCAGTTCTTC

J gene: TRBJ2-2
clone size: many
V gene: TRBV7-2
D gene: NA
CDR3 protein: CASSFYRAMGTGELFF
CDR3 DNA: TGTGCCAGCAGCTTTTACAGGGCTATGGGCACCGGGGAGCTGTTTTTT

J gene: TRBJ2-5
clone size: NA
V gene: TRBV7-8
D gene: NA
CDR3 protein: CASTPGQIQETQYF
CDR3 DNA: TGTGCCAGCACCCCCGGACAGATCCAAGAGACCCAGTACTTC

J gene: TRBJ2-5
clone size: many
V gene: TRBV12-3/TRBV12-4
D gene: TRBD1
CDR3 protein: CASSLETGQETQYF
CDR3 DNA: TGTGCCAGCAGTTTGGAGACAGGGCAAGAGACCCAGTACTTC

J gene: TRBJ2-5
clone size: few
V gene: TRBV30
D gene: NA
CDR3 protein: CAWDKFQETQYF
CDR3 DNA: TGTGCCTGGGACAAGTTCCAAGAGACCCAGTACTTC

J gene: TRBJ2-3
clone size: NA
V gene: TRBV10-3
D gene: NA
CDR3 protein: CAISESRENTQYF
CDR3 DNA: TGTGCCATCAGTGAGTCGAGGGAGAATACGCAGTATTTT

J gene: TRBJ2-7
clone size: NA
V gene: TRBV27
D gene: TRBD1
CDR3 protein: CASRQGAYEQYF
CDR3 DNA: TGTGCCAGCCGACAGGGGGCCTACGAGCAGTACTTC

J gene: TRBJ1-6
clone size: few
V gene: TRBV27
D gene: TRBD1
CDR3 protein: CASSLEGAIGNSPLHF
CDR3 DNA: TGTGCCAGCAGTTTAGAGGGGGCGATCGGTAATTCACCCCTCCACTTT

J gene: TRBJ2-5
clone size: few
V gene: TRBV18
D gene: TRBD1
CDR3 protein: CASSPRTGREETQYF
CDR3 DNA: TGTGCCAGCTCACCACGGACAGGGAGAGAAGAGACCCAGTACTTC

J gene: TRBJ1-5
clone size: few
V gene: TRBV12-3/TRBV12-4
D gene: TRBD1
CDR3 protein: CASSRSGGQGNQPQHF
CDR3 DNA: TGTGCCAGCAGTCGGAGCGGGGGACAGGGAAATCAGCCCCAGCATTTT

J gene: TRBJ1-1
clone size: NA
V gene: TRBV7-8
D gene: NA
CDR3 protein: CASLDSYEAFF
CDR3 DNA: TGTGCCAGCCTAGACAGTTATGAAGCTTTCTTT

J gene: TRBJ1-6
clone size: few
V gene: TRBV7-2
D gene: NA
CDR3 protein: CASNTPRRGAGNSPLHF
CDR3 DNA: TGTGCCAGCAACACCCCTCGGAGGGGCGCGGGGAATTCACCCCTCCACTTT

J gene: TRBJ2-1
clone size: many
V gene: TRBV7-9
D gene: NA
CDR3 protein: CASRTSRGFSDEQFF
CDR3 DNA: TGTGCCAGCAGGACGAGCAGGGGTTTCTCTGATGAGCAGTTCTTC

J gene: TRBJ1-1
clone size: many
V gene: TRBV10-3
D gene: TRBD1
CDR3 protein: CAISTGALNTEAFF
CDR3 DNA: TGTGCCATCAGTACAGGGGCTTTGAACACTGAAGCTTTCTTT